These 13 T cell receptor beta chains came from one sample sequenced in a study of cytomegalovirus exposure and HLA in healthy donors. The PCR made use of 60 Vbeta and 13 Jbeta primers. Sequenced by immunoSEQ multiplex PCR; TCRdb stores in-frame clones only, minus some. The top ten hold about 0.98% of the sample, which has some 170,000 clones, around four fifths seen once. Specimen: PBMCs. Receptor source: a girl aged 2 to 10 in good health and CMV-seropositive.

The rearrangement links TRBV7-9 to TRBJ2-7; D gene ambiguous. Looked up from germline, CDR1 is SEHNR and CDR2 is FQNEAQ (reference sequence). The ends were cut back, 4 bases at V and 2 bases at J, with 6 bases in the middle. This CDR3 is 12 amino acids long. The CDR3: CASSSTAYEQYF. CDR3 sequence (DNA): TGTGCCAGCAGCTCCACGGCCTACGAGCAGTACTTC.

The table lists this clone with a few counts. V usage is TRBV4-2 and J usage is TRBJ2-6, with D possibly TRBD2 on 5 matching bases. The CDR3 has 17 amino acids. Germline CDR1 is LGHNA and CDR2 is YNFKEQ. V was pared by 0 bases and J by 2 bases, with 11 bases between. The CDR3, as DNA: TGTGCCAGCAGCCAAGACCTATCGGGGACTGGGGCCAACGTCCTGACTTTC. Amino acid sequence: CASSQDLSGTGANVLTF.

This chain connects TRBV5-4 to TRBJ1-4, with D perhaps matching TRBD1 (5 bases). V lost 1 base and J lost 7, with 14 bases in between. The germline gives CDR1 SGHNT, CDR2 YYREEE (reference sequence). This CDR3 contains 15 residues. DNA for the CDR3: TGTGCCAGCAGCTTGACAGGTGACGCCATTGAAAAACTGTTTTTT. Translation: CASSLTGDAIEKLFF.

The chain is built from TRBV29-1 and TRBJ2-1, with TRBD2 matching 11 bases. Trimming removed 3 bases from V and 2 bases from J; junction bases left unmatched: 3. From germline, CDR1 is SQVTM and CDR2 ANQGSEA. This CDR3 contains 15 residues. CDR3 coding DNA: TGCAGCGTTGAGGGTAGCGGGGGGGCCTACAATGAGCAGTTCTTC. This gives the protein CSVEGSGGAYNEQFF.

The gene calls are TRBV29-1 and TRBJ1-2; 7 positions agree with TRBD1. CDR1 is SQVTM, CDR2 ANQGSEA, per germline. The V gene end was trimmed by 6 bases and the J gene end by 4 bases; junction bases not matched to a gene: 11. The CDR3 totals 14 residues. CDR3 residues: CSVLGQEDTYGYTF. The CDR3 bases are TGCAGCGTCCTTGGACAGGAGGATACCTATGGCTACACCTTC. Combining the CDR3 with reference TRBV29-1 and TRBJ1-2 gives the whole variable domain SAVISQKPSRDICQRGTSLTIQCQVDSQVTMMFWYRQQPGQSLTLIATANQGSEATYESGFVIDKFPISRPNLTFSTLTVSNMSPEDSSIYLCSVLGQEDTYGYTFGSGTRLTVV.

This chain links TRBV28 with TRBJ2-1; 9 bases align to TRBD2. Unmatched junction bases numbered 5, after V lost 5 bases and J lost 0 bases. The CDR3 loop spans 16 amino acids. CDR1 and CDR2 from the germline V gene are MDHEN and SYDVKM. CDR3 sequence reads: CASSPLAGVSYNEQFF. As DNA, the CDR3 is TGTGCCAGCAGTCCCTTAGCGGGAGTCTCCTACAATGAGCAGTTCTTC.

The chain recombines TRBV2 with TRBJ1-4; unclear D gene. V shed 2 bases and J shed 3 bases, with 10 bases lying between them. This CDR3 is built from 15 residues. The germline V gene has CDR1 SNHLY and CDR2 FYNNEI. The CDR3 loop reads CASSEMAVANEKLFF. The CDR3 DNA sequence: TGTGCCAGCAGTGAAATGGCGGTTGCTAATGAAAAACTGTTTTTT.

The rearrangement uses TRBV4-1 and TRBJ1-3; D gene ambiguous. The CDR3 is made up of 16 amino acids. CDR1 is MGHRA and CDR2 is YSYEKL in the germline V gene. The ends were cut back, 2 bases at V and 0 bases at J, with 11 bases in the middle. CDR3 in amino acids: CASSQPGQNSGNTIYF. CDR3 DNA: TGCGCCAGCAGCCAACCTGGGCAGAACTCTGGAAACACCATATATTTT.

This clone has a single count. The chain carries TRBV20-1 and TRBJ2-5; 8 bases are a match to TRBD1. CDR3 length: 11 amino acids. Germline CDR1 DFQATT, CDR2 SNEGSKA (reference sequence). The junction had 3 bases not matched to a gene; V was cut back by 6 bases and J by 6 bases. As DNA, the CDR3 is TGCAGTGCGAGGACAGGGAAGACCCAGTACTTC. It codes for CSARTGKTQYF.

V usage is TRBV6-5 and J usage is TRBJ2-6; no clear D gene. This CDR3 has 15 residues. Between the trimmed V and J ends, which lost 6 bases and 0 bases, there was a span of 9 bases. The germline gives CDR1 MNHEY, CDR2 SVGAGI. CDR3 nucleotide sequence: TGTGCCAGCAGCTCCCTATACTCTGGGGCCAACGTCCTGACTTTC. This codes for CASSSLYSGANVLTF.

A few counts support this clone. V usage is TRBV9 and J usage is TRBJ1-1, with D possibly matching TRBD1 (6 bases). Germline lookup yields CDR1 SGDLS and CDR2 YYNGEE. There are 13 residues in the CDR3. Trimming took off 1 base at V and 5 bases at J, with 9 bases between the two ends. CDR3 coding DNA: TGTGCCAGCAGCGTATCCAGGGGAACTGAAGCTTTCTTT. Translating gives CASSVSRGTEAFF.

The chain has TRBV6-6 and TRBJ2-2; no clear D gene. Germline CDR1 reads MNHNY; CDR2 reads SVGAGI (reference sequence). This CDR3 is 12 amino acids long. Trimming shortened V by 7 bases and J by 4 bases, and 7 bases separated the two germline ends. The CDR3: CASTEFTGELFF. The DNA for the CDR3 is TGTGCCAGCACCGAGTTCACCGGGGAGCTGTTTTTT.

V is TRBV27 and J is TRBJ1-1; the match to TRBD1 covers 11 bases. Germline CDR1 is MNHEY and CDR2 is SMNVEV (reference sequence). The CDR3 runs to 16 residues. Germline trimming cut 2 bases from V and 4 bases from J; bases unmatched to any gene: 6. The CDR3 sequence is CASSLIGTGGSTEAFF. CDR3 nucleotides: TGTGCCAGCAGTTTAATAGGGACAGGGGGTTCCACTGAAGCTTTCTTT.